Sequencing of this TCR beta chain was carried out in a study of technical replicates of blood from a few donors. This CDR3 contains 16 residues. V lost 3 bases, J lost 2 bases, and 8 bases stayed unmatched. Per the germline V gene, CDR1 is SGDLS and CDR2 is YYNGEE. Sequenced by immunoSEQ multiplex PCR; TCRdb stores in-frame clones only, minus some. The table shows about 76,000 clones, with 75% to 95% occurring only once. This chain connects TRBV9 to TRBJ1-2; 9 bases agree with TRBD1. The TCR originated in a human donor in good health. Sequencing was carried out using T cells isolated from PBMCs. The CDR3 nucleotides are TGTGCCAGCAGCGACGGGGGACAGGGAAGGAACTATGGCTACACCTTC. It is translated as CASSDGGQGRNYGYTF.